Given below is one TCR beta chain in context. This sample stems from a study of response to subunit inactivated influenza vaccine. Germline values: CDR1 SGHRS, CDR2 YFSETQ. CDR3 size: 14 residues. J was trimmed by 4 bases and V by 3 bases; bases with no gene match: 5. MiXCR was run by TCRdb on the RT-PCR reads, yielding one entry per CDR3 protein. The sample contains 800,000 to 1,000,000 distinct CDR3 sequences, 21% of which appear only once. The receptor was isolated from a man in his fifties or sixties who received an inactivated influenza vaccine. The chain carries TRBV5-1 and TRBJ2-5; TRBD1 matches 8 bases. This sample comprised PBMCs from blood, obtained more than 4 days after vaccination. CDR3 sequence reads: CASSSGGWRETQYF. In nucleotides, the CDR3 is TGCGCCAGCAGCTCAGGGGGCTGGCGAGAGACCCAGTACTTC.